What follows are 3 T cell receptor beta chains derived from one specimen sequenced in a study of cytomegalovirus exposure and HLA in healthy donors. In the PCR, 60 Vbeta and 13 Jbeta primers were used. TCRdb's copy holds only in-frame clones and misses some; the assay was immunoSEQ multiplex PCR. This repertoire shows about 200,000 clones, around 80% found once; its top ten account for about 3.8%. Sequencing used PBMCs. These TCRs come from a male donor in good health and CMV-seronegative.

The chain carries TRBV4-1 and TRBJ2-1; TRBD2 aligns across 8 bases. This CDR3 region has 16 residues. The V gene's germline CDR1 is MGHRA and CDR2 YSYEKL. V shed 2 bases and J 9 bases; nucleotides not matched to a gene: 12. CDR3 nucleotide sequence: TGCGCCAGCAGCCAAACTCCGACTAGCGCTATAACTGAGCAGTTCTTC. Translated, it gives CASSQTPTSAITEQFF.

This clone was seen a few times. CDR3 sequence (DNA): TGTGCCAGCAGCCCCCCGTACAAGGGGGGCTACACCTTC. It is translated as CASSPPYKGGYTF. The chain is built from TRBV7-9 and TRBJ1-2; perhaps TRBD1 as D (5 bases). Germline lookup yields CDR1 SEHNR and CDR2 FQNEAQ (reference sequence). There are 13 residues in the CDR3. V gave up 5 bases and J gave up 8 bases, with 15 bases separating them.

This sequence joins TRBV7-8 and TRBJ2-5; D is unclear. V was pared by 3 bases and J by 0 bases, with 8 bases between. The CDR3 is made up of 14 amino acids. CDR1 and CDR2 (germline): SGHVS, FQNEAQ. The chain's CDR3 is CASSFQEYQETQYF. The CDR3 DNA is TGTGCCAGCAGCTTTCAAGAGTACCAAGAGACCCAGTACTTC.